The 6 T cell receptor beta chains reported below all come from one sample, sequenced in a study. TCRdb re-derived calls from the 5' RACE reads in MiXCR, one entry per CDR3 protein. The sample includes about 47,000 distinct CDR3 sequences, roughly 28% seen only once; the top ten take around 1.9%. Source material: naive CD4+ T cells sorted from blood. Subset denoted: naive CD4+ T cells, CD4+CD45RA+CD25-. Receptors originate from a female donor with breast cancer.

In this sample, this clonotype turned up once. J is TRBJ2-1 and V is TRBV12-3 or TRBV12-4; D unresolved. This CDR3 is 13 amino acids long. Trimming shortened V by 6 bases and J by 9 bases, and 15 bases separated the two germline ends. The CDR3 loop is CASSLPPSIEQFF. The DNA of the CDR3 is TGTGCCAGCAGCCTCCCTCCCAGTATTGAGCAGTTCTTC.

This clonotype appeared a few times. The chain carries TRBV20-1 and TRBJ2-7; TRBD2 agrees at 8 bases. The CDR3 loop spans 15 amino acids. After removal of 1 base from V and 2 bases from J, the junction contained 7 bases not matched to a gene. CDR1 is DFQATT, CDR2 SNEGSKA, per germline (reference sequence). Here the CDR3 DNA reads TGCAGTGCTAGAGGGAATAGCGGGAAGGCCTACGAGCAGTACTTC. This translates into CSARGNSGKAYEQYF.

CDR3 sequence (DNA): TGTGCCAGCAGCTTGGCGGTTGGGAACACTGAAGCTTTCTTT. Translated: CASSLAVGNTEAFF. The chain is built from TRBV5-4 and TRBJ1-1; D not resolved. The germline V gene encodes CDR1 SGHNT and CDR2 YYREEE (reference sequence). The V gene lost 0 bases and the J gene lost 1 base, with 7 bases spanning the gap. The CDR3 is made up of 14 amino acids.

The CDR3 region is CASGPTGAATQYF. CDR3 bases: TGTGCTAGCGGGCCGACTGGTGCGGCGACCCAGTACTTC. The chain combines TRBV7-7 with TRBJ2-5; 7 bases fit TRBD2. Germline V lookup: CDR1 SSHAT, CDR2 FNYEAQ (reference sequence). The CDR3 spans 13 residues.

The genes are TRBV5-1 and TRBJ1-2; 8 bases are a match to TRBD1. This CDR3 comprises 14 residues. The germline CDR1 and CDR2 sequences are SGHRS and YFSETQ. The trim removed 4 bases at V and 6 bases at J, leaving 8 bases unmatched. CDR3 in DNA: TGCGCCAGCAGCCCCTGGGCAGGGGGCGATGGCTACACCTTC. It translates to CASSPWAGGDGYTF.

The chain has TRBV6-2 or TRBV6-3 and TRBJ2-1; 13 bases agree with TRBD2. This CDR3 is built from 19 residues. Germline V gene sequence: CDR1 MNHEY, CDR2 SVGEGT. Trimming took 5 bases from V and 1 from J; bases not matched to a gene: 11. The DNA of the CDR3 is TGTGCCAGCAGTCCCCGGACTAGCGGGAGCAGTATTTCCTACAATGAGCAGTTCTTC. It specifies CASSPRTSGSSISYNEQFF.